These 10 T cell receptor beta chains were sequenced from one sample in a study of CD8+ T cells in alopecia areata. Extracted RNA was reverse transcribed, and the resulting cDNA served as sequencing template. Profiling relied on immunoSEQ multiplex PCR, and the TCRdb table lists in-frame clones only, not all of them. The table lists 200,000 to 250,000 clones, around 62% of them singletons. This material consisted of CD4+ T cells sorted from blood, taken at week 0. The source is a human donor with alopecia areata.

This clone was observed a few times. The gene calls are TRBV29-1 and TRBJ1-2; D gene uncertain. This CDR3 comprises 11 residues. The germline V and J ends were trimmed by 5 bases and 0 bases, with 4 bases remaining between them. Germline V gives CDR1 SQVTM, CDR2 ANQGSEA. The CDR3 DNA sequence: TGCAGCGTTATAGCTAACTATGGCTACACCTTC. This gives the protein CSVIANYGYTF.

This clone was counted a few times. Other nucleotide sequences from this sample produce the same CDR3. The chain carries TRBV5-1 and TRBJ1-1, with a tentative D call TRBD1 (6 bases). V shed 3 bases and J shed 1 base, with 7 bases lying between them. The germline CDR1 and CDR2 sequences are SGHRS and YFSETQ. CDR3 length: 13 amino acids. The CDR3 coding sequence is TGCGCCAGCAGCTCACAGGGGAACACTGAAGCTTTCTTT. This translates into CASSSQGNTEAFF.

In its sample, this clone was seen a few times. This sequence joins TRBV9 and TRBJ2-3, with D uncertain. CDR3 length equals 11 residues. The V and J ends lost 1 base and 5 bases respectively, with 2 bases between them. The germline CDR1 and CDR2 sequences are SGDLS and YYNGEE. The CDR3 DNA reads TGTGCCAGCAGCGTACAAGATACGCAGTATTTT. Translated: CASSVQDTQYF.

V and J are TRBV29-1 and TRBJ2-7; unclear D gene. The CDR3 loop spans 12 amino acids. Germline loops: CDR1 SQVTM, CDR2 ANQGSEA. V lost 4 bases and J 2 bases, leaving 9 bases between the germline ends. Here the CDR3 reads CSVVVNTYEQYF. Written as DNA, the CDR3 is TGCAGCGTTGTTGTGAATACCTACGAGCAGTACTTC.

This clone is a singleton in its sample. The chain employs TRBV19 and TRBJ1-5, with 8 bases aligning to TRBD1. V shed 6 bases and J 7 bases; nucleotides not matched to a gene: 5. In germline, CDR1 is LNHDA, CDR2 SQIVND (reference sequence). CDR3 length: 13 residues. This CDR3 is CASSGQGGQPQHF. As DNA, the CDR3 is TGTGCCAGTAGCGGACAGGGTGGCCAGCCCCAGCATTTT.

This chain connects TRBV5-1 to TRBJ2-1; 12 nucleotides line up with TRBD2. This CDR3 is 15 amino acids long. Germline V CDR1 and CDR2: SGHRS, YFSETQ. Trimming removed 3 bases from V and 7 bases from J; junction bases left unmatched: 5. Here the CDR3 DNA reads TGCGCCAGCAGCTATACTAGCGGGGGGCGTAATGAGCAGTTCTTC. Amino acids: CASSYTSGGRNEQFF.

The gene calls are TRBV25-1 and TRBJ2-7; 10 positions match TRBD1. The J segment lost 1 base and the V segment lost 3 bases, leaving 3 bases of the junction unmatched. CDR3 size: 15 residues. Germline V gene lookup returns CDR1 MGHDK and CDR2 SYGVNS. This chain's CDR3 is CASSDRDRGSYEQYF. Written as DNA, the CDR3 is TGTGCCAGCAGTGACCGGGACAGGGGATCCTACGAGCAGTACTTC.

The chain combines TRBV6-1 with TRBJ2-3, with D uncertain. Per germline, CDR1 MNHNS and CDR2 SASEGT. The CDR3 has 14 residues. With 3 bases removed from V and 2 bases from J, the gap between germline ends came to 9 bases. The CDR3 loop is CASSDGRYTDTQYF. The DNA for the CDR3 is TGTGCCAGCAGTGACGGACGTTACACAGATACGCAGTATTTT.

V is TRBV7-9 and J is TRBJ2-6; D unclear. The CDR3 consists of 15 residues. Germline loops: CDR1 SEHNR, CDR2 FQNEAQ (reference sequence). Between the trimmed V and J ends, which lost 2 bases and 3 bases, there was a span of 8 bases. The CDR3 reads CASSLRQGGANVLTF. CDR3 in DNA: TGTGCCAGCAGCTTAAGACAAGGTGGGGCCAACGTCCTGACTTTC.

This sequence joins TRBV30 and TRBJ1-3; D may be TRBD1 (5 bases). CDR1 is GTSNPN and CDR2 is SVGIG in the germline V gene (reference sequence). The V end lost 1 base, the J end lost 1 base, and 14 bases lay between the germline ends. The CDR3 sequence is 16 residues long. The CDR3 is CAWSAGRGGSGNTIYF. As DNA, the CDR3 is TGTGCCTGGAGTGCCGGACGCGGGGGATCTGGAAACACCATATATTTT.